This T cell receptor (beta chain) was captured in a study of OX40 agonist ivuxolimab in advanced cancers. The repertoire was sequenced with immunoSEQ multiplex PCR; TCRdb's copy has only in-frame clones and lacks some. The sample consists of over 60,000 clones, around 94% of them appearing once. Germline trimming cut 5 bases from V and 5 bases from J; bases unmatched to any gene: 3. The CDR3 covers 15 residues. CDR1 SNHLY and CDR2 FYNNEI come from the germline V gene. The chain is built from TRBV2 and TRBJ2-5, with 15 bases matching TRBD2. Sequences were derived from CD4+ or CD8+ T cells sorted from blood, sampled in a trial of the OX40 agonist ivuxolimab. The receptor's source is an adult with an advanced solid tumor such as melanoma, head and neck, liver or kidney cancer. Here the CDR3 reads CASSPGTSGGETQYF. The CDR3, as DNA: TGTGCCAGCAGTCCCGGGACTAGCGGGGGGGAGACCCAGTACTTC.